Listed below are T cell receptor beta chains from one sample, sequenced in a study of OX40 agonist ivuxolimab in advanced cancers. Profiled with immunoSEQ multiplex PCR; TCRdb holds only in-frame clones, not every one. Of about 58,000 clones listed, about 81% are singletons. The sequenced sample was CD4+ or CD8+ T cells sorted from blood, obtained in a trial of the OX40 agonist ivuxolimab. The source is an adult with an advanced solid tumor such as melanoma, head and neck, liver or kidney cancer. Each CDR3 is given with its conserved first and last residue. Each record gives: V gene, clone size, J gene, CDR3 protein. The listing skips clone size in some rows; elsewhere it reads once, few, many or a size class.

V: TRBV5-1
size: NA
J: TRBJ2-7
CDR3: CASSLVGTGSYEQYF

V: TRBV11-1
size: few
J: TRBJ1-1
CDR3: CASSLGETEAFF

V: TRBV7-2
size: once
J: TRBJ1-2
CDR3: CASKENINYGYTF

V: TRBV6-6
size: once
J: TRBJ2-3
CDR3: CASRTQGSGTDTQYF

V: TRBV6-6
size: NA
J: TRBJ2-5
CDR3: CASSLAKETQYF

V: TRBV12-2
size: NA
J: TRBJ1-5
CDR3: CASRLNFRLGVGQPQHF

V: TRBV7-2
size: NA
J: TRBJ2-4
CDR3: CASSLDGDIQYF

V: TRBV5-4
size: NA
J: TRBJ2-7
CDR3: CASSLERGSGYEQYF

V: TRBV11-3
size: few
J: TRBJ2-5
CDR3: CASSRGGAGQETQYF

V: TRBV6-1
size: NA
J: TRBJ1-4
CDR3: CASSIAGGSNEKLFF

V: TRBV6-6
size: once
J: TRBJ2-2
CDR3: CASTPQLVGSIGELFF

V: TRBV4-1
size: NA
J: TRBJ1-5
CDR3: CASSQGAGTGEQPQHF

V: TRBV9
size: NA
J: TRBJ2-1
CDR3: CASSPRVAPYNEQFF

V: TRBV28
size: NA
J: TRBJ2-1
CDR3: CASMTGLASYNEQFF

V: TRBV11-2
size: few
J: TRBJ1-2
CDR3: CASSLGTGYGYTF

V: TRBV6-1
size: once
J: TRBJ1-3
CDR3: CASSEVHPSGNTIYF

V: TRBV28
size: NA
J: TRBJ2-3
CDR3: CASGFMREPTDTQYF

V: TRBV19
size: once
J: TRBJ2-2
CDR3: CASRTGTGGPGELFF

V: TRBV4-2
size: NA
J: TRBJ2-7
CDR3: CASSQDVTTRGDFSYEQYF

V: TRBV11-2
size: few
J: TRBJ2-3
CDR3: CASSGTGLAFDTQYF

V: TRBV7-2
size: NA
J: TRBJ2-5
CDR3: CASSLLGGGTQYF

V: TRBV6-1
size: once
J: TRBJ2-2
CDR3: CASSEQPNTGELFF

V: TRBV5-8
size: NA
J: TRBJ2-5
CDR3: CASSGGLAVQETQYF

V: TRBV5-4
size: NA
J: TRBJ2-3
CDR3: CASSLVHPRDTQYF

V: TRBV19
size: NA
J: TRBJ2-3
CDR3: CASSISRSTSTDTQYF

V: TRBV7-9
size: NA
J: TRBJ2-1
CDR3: CASRRSGAYNEQFF

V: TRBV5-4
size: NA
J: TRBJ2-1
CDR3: CASSLAPGVGNEQFF

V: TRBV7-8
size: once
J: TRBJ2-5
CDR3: CASSLGGGAWATQYF

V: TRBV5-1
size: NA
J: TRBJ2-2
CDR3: CASRGLAGDTGELFF

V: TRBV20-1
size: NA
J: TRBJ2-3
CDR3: CSARAQLSQYF

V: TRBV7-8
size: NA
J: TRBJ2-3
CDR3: CASSPRTSGGMNTQYF

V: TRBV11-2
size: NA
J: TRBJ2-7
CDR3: CASSLRAGGDYEQYF

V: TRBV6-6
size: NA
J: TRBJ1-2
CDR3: CASSRDRGPGYTF

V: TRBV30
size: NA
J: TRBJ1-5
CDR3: CAWSAPPSSPYSNQPQHF

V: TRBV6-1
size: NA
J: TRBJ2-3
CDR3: CASIRGSTDTQYF

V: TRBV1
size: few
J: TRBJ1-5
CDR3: CTSSQDDISNQPQHF

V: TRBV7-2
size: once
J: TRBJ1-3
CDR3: CASSLGQGGNTIYF

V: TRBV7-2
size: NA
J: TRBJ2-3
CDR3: CASSPLGGGGADTQYF

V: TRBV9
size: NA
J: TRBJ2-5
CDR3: CASSVEQGGETQYF

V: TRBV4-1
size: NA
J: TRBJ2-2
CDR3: CASSQRIPGTADTGELFF

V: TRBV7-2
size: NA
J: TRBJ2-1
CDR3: CASSLAVTGFEQFF

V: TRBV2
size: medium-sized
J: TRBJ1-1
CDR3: CASSENLGQGRTEAFF

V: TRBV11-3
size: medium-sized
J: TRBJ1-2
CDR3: CASSLGSGSVYGYTF

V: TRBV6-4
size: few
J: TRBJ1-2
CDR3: CASSEQVPPYGYTF

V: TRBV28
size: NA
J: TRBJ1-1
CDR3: CASSGRGGAFF

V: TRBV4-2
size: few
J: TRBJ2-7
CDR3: CASSPAGGDYEQYF

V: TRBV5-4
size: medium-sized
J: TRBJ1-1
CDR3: CASSLIGGLEAFF

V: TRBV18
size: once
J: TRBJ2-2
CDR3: CASSPIAANTGELFF

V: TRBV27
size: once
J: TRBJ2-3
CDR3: CASSFVAPSTDTQYF

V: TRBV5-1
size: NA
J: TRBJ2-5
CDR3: CASSLGAGEQETQYF

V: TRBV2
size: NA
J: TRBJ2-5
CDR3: CASSEKTIQETQYF

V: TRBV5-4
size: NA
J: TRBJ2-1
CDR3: CASSRSAGGEQFF

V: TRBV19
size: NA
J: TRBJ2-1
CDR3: CASSIEGQGAYNEQFF

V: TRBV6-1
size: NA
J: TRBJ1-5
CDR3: CASWETGGNQPQHF

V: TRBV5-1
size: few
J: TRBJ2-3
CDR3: CASAPWRGDTDTQYF